A selection of T cell receptor beta chains follows, all from one sample in a study of response to subunit inactivated influenza vaccine. A single record per CDR3 protein comes from TCRdb applying MiXCR to the RT-PCR reads. In the table there are hundreds of thousands of distinct CDR3 sequences, about 11% of which are singletons. The same data also went into a second study, on T cells expressing NK-cell markers.

The sample consisted of PBMCs from blood, taken on the day of vaccination. The receptors stem from a man aged 50 to 59 who received an inactivated influenza vaccine. CDR3s include the opening cysteine and the closing phenylalanine or tryptophan. Each record gives: J gene, D gene, CDR3 length, clone size, V gene, CDR3 DNA, CDR3 protein. The D gene is left open where the match is weak. The listing skips clone size in some rows; elsewhere it reads once, few, many or a size class.

j_call: TRBJ1-1; d_call: NA; cdr3_length: 12; clone_size: many; v_call: TRBV12-3/TRBV12-4; cdr3_nt: TGTGCCAGCAGTTTCCCAGGGTTGGGAGCTTTCTTT; cdr3_aa: CASSFPGLGAFF
j_call: TRBJ1-1; d_call: TRBD1; cdr3_length: 16; clone_size: NA; v_call: TRBV7-2; cdr3_nt: TGTGCCAGTTCGCCGGGACAGGGGTCACGGGTCACTGAAGCTTTCTTT; cdr3_aa: CASSPGQGSRVTEAFF
j_call: TRBJ2-2; d_call: NA; cdr3_length: 13; clone_size: NA; v_call: TRBV5-1; cdr3_nt: TGCGCCAGCAGCCAAAGTACCACCGGGGAGCTGTTTTTT; cdr3_aa: CASSQSTTGELFF
j_call: TRBJ1-3; d_call: NA; cdr3_length: 14; clone_size: NA; v_call: TRBV9; cdr3_nt: TGTGCCAGCAGCGTAGAAGGGGCTCGAAACACCATATATTTT; cdr3_aa: CASSVEGARNTIYF
j_call: TRBJ2-4; d_call: TRBD1; cdr3_length: 16; clone_size: many; v_call: TRBV6-5; cdr3_nt: TGTGCCAGCAGTTACTCGAGACCAGGGGGCTTAAACATTCAGTACTTC; cdr3_aa: CASSYSRPGGLNIQYF
j_call: TRBJ1-1; d_call: TRBD1; cdr3_length: 14; clone_size: many; v_call: TRBV2; cdr3_nt: TGTGCCAGCAGTCTACAGGGGGGATCCACTGAAGCTTTCTTT; cdr3_aa: CASSLQGGSTEAFF
j_call: TRBJ1-5; d_call: NA; cdr3_length: 17; clone_size: NA; v_call: TRBV20-1; cdr3_nt: TGCTGTGCTAGAGCCCTAGCATTGGGCAGGGTTCGTCAGCCCCAGCATTTT; cdr3_aa: CCARALALGRVRQPQHF
j_call: TRBJ2-1; d_call: NA; cdr3_length: 14; clone_size: few; v_call: TRBV29-1; cdr3_nt: TGCAGCGTTGGACCCTACTCCTCCTACAATGAGCAGTTCTTC; cdr3_aa: CSVGPYSSYNEQFF
j_call: TRBJ2-1; d_call: NA; cdr3_length: 15; clone_size: few; v_call: TRBV12-3/TRBV12-4; cdr3_nt: TGTGCCAGCAGTTTATCGAGGGCCAGGGGACATGAGCAGTTCTTC; cdr3_aa: CASSLSRARGHEQFF
j_call: TRBJ2-1; d_call: NA; cdr3_length: 16; clone_size: NA; v_call: TRBV29-1; cdr3_nt: TGCAGCGTTGAAGATCTCTCGAGGGTCCTGAGGAATGAGCAGTTCTTC; cdr3_aa: CSVEDLSRVLRNEQFF